The rows below give T cell receptor beta chains drawn from one sample of a study of shared clonotypes between healthy human individuals. Profiled with immunoSEQ multiplex PCR; TCRdb holds only in-frame clones, not every one. The data hold about 1,500,000 clones, with roughly 96% observed a single time. Sequenced: naive CD4+ T cells sorted from blood. The receptors were gathered from a man aged 25-45 years in good health. Each CDR3 is given with its conserved first and last residue. D genes are given only for firm matches. Clone sizes are given selectively: once, few, many, or a class where the clone is expanded.

v_gene	j_gene	d_gene	abundance	CDR3nt	CDR3aa
TRBV6-6	TRBJ2-7	TRBD1	NA	TGTGCCAGCAGTTGGGACAGGGTTAACGAGCAGTACTTC	CASSWDRVNEQYF
TRBV28	TRBJ1-2	NA	NA	TGTGCCAGCAGTTTGACTGGTAGAGGCTCTGGCTACACCTTC	CASSLTGRGSGYTF
TRBV29-1	TRBJ2-1	NA	NA	TGCAGCGGCGGCCGAGACTACAATGAGCAGTTCTTC	CSGGRDYNEQFF
TRBV6-5	TRBJ1-6	NA	NA	TGTGCCAGCAAACACAGGGAGGGGTTGAATTCACCCCTCCACTTT	CASKHREGLNSPLHF
TRBV18	TRBJ1-3	NA	NA	TGTGCCAGCTCACCACCAGGGTCTGGAAACACCATATATTTT	CASSPPGSGNTIYF
TRBV27	TRBJ2-1	TRBD2	NA	TGTGCCAGCAGTCCTCACATGGGACTAGCGGGATATAATGAGCAGTTCTTC	CASSPHMGLAGYNEQFF
TRBV5-1	TRBJ2-7	NA	once	TGCGCCAGCAGCTTGGAAGGACGCAGGGAGTGGTTTGACGAGCAGTACTTC	CASSLEGRREWFDEQYF
TRBV6-6	TRBJ2-3	NA	NA	TGTGCCAGCAGTCCCCATCGGGCAGATACGCAGTATTTT	CASSPHRADTQYF
TRBV5-8	TRBJ1-5	NA	NA	TGTGCCAGCAGCTTGGATGGTGCAGCGCATCAGCCCCAGCATTTT	CASSLDGAAHQPQHF
TRBV18	TRBJ2-2	TRBD2	few	TGTGCCAGCTCACTTACTAGCGACGGGGAGCTGTTTTTT	CASSLTSDGELFF
TRBV7-3	TRBJ2-1	NA	NA	TGTGCCAGCAGCTCGCGCCTGGACTCCAATGAGCAGTTCTTC	CASSSRLDSNEQFF
TRBV7-2	TRBJ2-7	TRBD1	NA	TGTGCCAGCAGACGACAGGGAATTCTACACGAGCAGTACTTC	CASRRQGILHEQYF
TRBV7-6	TRBJ2-2	TRBD1	NA	TGTGCCAGCAGGCCCGGGACAGGGGGCCCGAACACCGGGGAGCTGTTTTTT	CASRPGTGGPNTGELFF
TRBV27	TRBJ2-5	NA	NA	TGTGCCAGCAGTTTCGGCTATTCGGAAGAGACCCAGTACTTC	CASSFGYSEETQYF
TRBV28	TRBJ2-6	NA	NA	TGTGCCAGCAGTTGGTCGGAAGCCGGGGCCAACGTCCTGACTTTC	CASSWSEAGANVLTF
TRBV7-3	TRBJ2-7	NA	once	TGTGCCAGCAGCCACTACCAGGGGTACGAGCAGTACTTC	CASSHYQGYEQYF
TRBV20-1	TRBJ1-1	NA	NA	TGCAGTGCTAGAAAAAAGATAGAAGCTTTCTTT	CSARKKIEAFF
TRBV4-3	TRBJ2-7	TRBD1	NA	TGCGCCAGCAGCCAAGATCTTCGGACAGGGTCCTCCTACGAGCAGTACTTC	CASSQDLRTGSSYEQYF
TRBV6-4	TRBJ2-1	NA	NA	TGTGCCAGCAGTGGCGGGGCGGGGTCCTACAATGAGCAGTTCTTC	CASSGGAGSYNEQFF
TRBV5-1	TRBJ2-7	TRBD1	NA	TGCGCCAGCAGCGACCCCAGGGACAGGCCCTACGAGCAGTACTTC	CASSDPRDRPYEQYF
TRBV18	TRBJ2-1	TRBD2	NA	TGTGCCAGCTCACGGACTAGCGGGAGTTACAATGAGCAGTTCTTC	CASSRTSGSYNEQFF
TRBV25-1	TRBJ2-1	TRBD2	NA	TGTGCCAGCAGTGTCTTCTCCGGGACTAGCGGGAGGGCCGTTGAGCAGTTCTTC	CASSVFSGTSGRAVEQFF
TRBV14	TRBJ1-2	NA	NA	TGTGCCAGCAGCCAACTAGGATGGGGGAGGTCGGACTATGGCTACACCTTC	CASSQLGWGRSDYGYTF
TRBV4-1	TRBJ1-4	TRBD1	NA	TGCGCCAGCAGCCAGCATACGACAGGGGTTAATGAAAAACTGTTTTTT	CASSQHTTGVNEKLFF
TRBV10-1	TRBJ2-3	TRBD1	NA	TGCGCCAGCAGTCCAGTCCACAGGGGGCTAGCAGATACGCAGTATTTT	CASSPVHRGLADTQYF
TRBV5-4	TRBJ2-6	NA	NA	TGTGCCAGCAGCTTGGCTCAAATCAGGGAGGTCGTCCTGACTTTC	CASSLAQIREVVLTF
TRBV18	TRBJ2-1	TRBD2	NA	TGTGCCAGCTCACCACTACTAGCGGGATCAGGGGAGCAGTTCTTC	CASSPLLAGSGEQFF
TRBV9	TRBJ2-5	TRBD1	once	TGTGCCAGCAGCGTAGTGGGACAGGGAGTGACCCAGTACTTC	CASSVVGQGVTQYF
TRBV6-1	TRBJ2-7	NA	NA	TGTGCCAGCAGTGAACTGGCCGAGCAGTACTTC	CASSELAEQYF
TRBV27	TRBJ1-1	NA	NA	TGTGCCAGCAGTTTATCGAGGCAGGGAGGGAGGGCTGAAGCTTTCTTT	CASSLSRQGGRAEAFF
TRBV7-3	TRBJ2-1	TRBD1	NA	TGTGCCAGCAGCTTAACGGGACAGGGGGCCTACAATGAGCAGTTCTTC	CASSLTGQGAYNEQFF
TRBV13	TRBJ1-1	NA	NA	TGTGCCAGCAGCTTAGGCCCACTTCAGACTGAAGCTTTCTTT	CASSLGPLQTEAFF
TRBV14	TRBJ2-5	NA	NA	TGTGCCAGCAGCCGACTACAGGGTTGGGTTGAGACCCAGTACTTC	CASSRLQGWVETQYF
TRBV7-2	TRBJ2-7	TRBD2	few	TGTGCCAGCAGCTTCACTAGCGGGAGTGGAAGTTTC	CASSFTSGSGSF
TRBV6-1	TRBJ1-2	NA	NA	TGTGCCAGCAGTGAAGCGCTAGGAGCATACACCTTC	CASSEALGAYTF